The 23 T cell receptor beta chains presented below share a single source sample, sequenced in a study of Graves' ophthalmopathy and Graves' hyperthyroidism. The TCR beta CDR3 regions underwent amplification from RNA transcripts. Second-round multiplex PCR came after a first-round RT-PCR that employed HTBI primers. TCRdb re-called the multiplex PCR reads with MiXCR, one entry per CDR3 protein. The data contain almost 750,000 distinct CDR3 sequences, roughly 41% of them singletons. The sequencing input was peripheral blood. These receptor sequences come from an adult man with Graves' ophthalmopathy.

This chain links TRBV9 with TRBJ1-6, with a possible D match to TRBD1 (6 bases). Germline-derived CDR1 and CDR2 are SGDLS and YYNGEE. The CDR3 has 15 residues. V was trimmed by 0 bases and J by 6 bases, leaving 10 bases between them. CDR3 sequence: CASSVATGFNSPLHF. The CDR3 DNA sequence: TGTGCCAGCAGCGTAGCTACAGGGTTTAATTCACCCCTCCACTTT.

Comments on this clonotype: A junction end diverges from the germline sequence, so it may reflect a read error. The chain links TRBV10-3 to TRBJ2-7; 7 bases map to TRBD2. The CDR3 is 13 residues long. The germline gives CDR1 ENHRY, CDR2 SYGVKD. CDR3 protein: CASSGRGSHEQYF. DNA for the CDR3: TGTGCCAGCAGTGGGAGGGGCTCCCACGAGCAGTACTTC.

This clonotype has a count of ten or more. The chain has TRBV25-1 and TRBJ1-2; a possible D gene is TRBD1 (6 bases). CDR3 length: 13 residues. Germline CDR1 and CDR2: MGHDK and SYGVNS. Trimming took off 8 bases at V and 4 bases at J, with 14 bases between the two ends. CDR3 coding DNA: TGTGCCAGCGGATCTGGACAGTTCTATGGCTACACCTTC. It yields the protein CASGSGQFYGYTF.

J is TRBJ1-5 and V is TRBV10-3, with D hard to call. This CDR3 is 12 amino acids long. Between the trimmed V and J ends, which lost 10 bases and 4 bases, there was a span of 11 bases. CDR1 is ENHRY, CDR2 SYGVKD, per germline. The CDR3 is CATWGRNQPQHF. Here the CDR3 DNA reads TGTGCCACCTGGGGTCGGAATCAGCCCCAGCATTTT.

This clonotype was observed a few times. The chain recombines TRBV7-9 with TRBJ2-7; D is unresolved. From germline, CDR1 is SEHNR and CDR2 FQNEAQ (reference sequence). Trimming removed 1 base at V and 7 bases at J, with 14 bases between. This CDR3 has 14 residues. The CDR3 DNA is TGTGCCAGCAGCTTAGGGGCAACACAAGGGGAGCAGTACTTC. Amino acid sequence: CASSLGATQGEQYF.

This chain links TRBV6-6 with TRBJ2-7; D might be TRBD1 (5 bases). There are 14 residues in the CDR3. Looked up from germline, CDR1 is MNHNY and CDR2 is SVGAGI (reference sequence). The V end was cut by 3 bases, the J end by 4 bases, with 13 bases between. The CDR3 loop is CASSYLQGQYEQYF. Written as DNA, the CDR3 is TGTGCCAGCAGTTATTTGCAGGGTCAGTACGAGCAGTACTTC.

This clonotype has more than one count but fewer than ten. V is TRBV6-1 and J is TRBJ1-6; 7 bases match TRBD1. Germline V gene sequence: CDR1 MNHNS, CDR2 SASEGT. CDR3 length: 15 residues. J lost 8 bases, V lost 6 bases, and 10 bases had no gene match. DNA for the CDR3: TGTGCCAGCAGGGGCGGACAGGCCGGGTATTCACCCCTCCACTTT. It codes for CASRGGQAGYSPLHF.

This clonotype was picked up a small number of times. This rearrangement joins TRBV7-9 to TRBJ2-2; D is unresolved. CDR1 and CDR2 (germline): SEHNR, FQNEAQ (reference sequence). Trimming cost V 3 bases and J 2 bases, with 4 bases left between them. The CDR3 is 13 residues long. CDR3 nucleotides: TGTGCCAGCAGCTTCCACAACACCGGGGAGCTGTTTTTT. This codes for CASSFHNTGELFF.

This clonotype appeared many times. The chain is built from TRBV7-3 and TRBJ2-5; perhaps TRBD1 as D (5 bases). V was pared by 1 base and J by 2 bases, with 11 bases between. The germline V gene encodes CDR1 SGHTA and CDR2 FQGTGA. The CDR3 spans 15 residues. CDR3 bases: TGTGCCAGCAGCTTAAATGGTGGGGCTCAAGAGACCCAGTACTTC. Translating it yields CASSLNGGAQETQYF.

This clonotype was detected many times. The V call is TRBV29-1, the J call TRBJ1-1, with a weak D call TRBD1 (5 bases). The CDR3 extends over 13 amino acids. Trimming cost V 4 bases and J 0 bases, with 9 bases left between them. CDR1 SQVTM and CDR2 ANQGSEA come from the germline V gene. The CDR3 loop reads CSVGDRVNTEAFF. The CDR3 region has the DNA TGCAGCGTTGGTGACAGAGTGAACACTGAAGCTTTCTTT.

This clonotype was observed once. This clone may be a read error of a much larger clone one base away. The chain combines TRBV7-9 with TRBJ2-7; 11 positions agree with TRBD2. The CDR3 loop spans 16 amino acids. V shed 0 bases and J 6 bases; nucleotides not matched to a gene: 7. Germline assignment: CDR1 SEHNR and CDR2 FQNEAQ (reference sequence). The CDR3 sequence is CASSLAPSGRPCEQYF. The CDR3 coding sequence is TGTGCCAGCAGCTTAGCCCCTAGCGGGAGGCCTTGCGAGCAGTACTTC.

This clonotype showed up just a few times. This chain connects TRBV6-6 to TRBJ1-4; TRBD1 matches at 9 bases. With V trimmed by 11 bases and J by 8 bases, 9 bases remained unmatched. This CDR3 comprises 13 residues. Per the germline V gene, CDR1 is MNHNY and CDR2 is SVGAGI (reference sequence). The CDR3 region has the DNA TGTGCCGGAGGGGGACAGGGAGAAGAAAAACTGTTTTTT. Protein: CAGGGQGEEKLFF.

This clonotype was counted only a few times. An end of the junction differs from the germline gene, which may be a read error. V gene TRBV10-2 combines with J gene TRBJ1-2; 8 bases map to TRBD1. The CDR3 is 13 amino acids. Germline values: CDR1 WSHSY, CDR2 SAAADI. In DNA, the CDR3 is TGTGCCAGCAAGCAGGGGGCGGACTATGGCTACACCTTC. It yields the protein CASKQGADYGYTF.

V and J are TRBV2 and TRBJ2-2; D not resolved. This CDR3 comprises 14 residues. Germline V gives CDR1 SNHLY, CDR2 FYNNEI. The ends were cut back, 6 bases at V and 2 bases at J, with 10 bases in the middle. This chain's CDR3 is CASSCDKNTGELFF. The CDR3 region has the DNA TGTGCCAGCAGCTGTGACAAAAACACCGGGGAGCTGTTTTTT.

There are many counts of this clonotype. This chain connects TRBV10-3 to TRBJ1-1, with unresolved D. Per the germline V gene, CDR1 is ENHRY and CDR2 is SYGVKD. CDR3 length equals 16 residues. The V end was cut by 0 bases, the J end by 0 bases, with 11 bases between. The CDR3 sequence: CAISESLSVMNTEAFF. In nucleotides, the CDR3 is TGTGCCATCAGTGAGTCCCTTTCAGTCATGAACACTGAAGCTTTCTTT.

The chain links TRBV19 to TRBJ2-2; a possible D gene is TRBD2 (5 bases). V was trimmed by 4 bases and J by 3 bases, leaving 15 bases between them. This CDR3 region has 16 residues. Germline values: CDR1 LNHDA, CDR2 SQIVND (reference sequence). The chain's CDR3 is CASSRVAGYDTGELFF. The CDR3, as DNA: TGTGCCAGTAGTAGAGTGGCGGGTTACGACACCGGGGAGCTGTTTTTT.

Remarks on this clonotype: A read error is possible here, since a much larger clone lies one base away. The V and J genes are TRBV24-1 and TRBJ2-5, with TRBD1 identical over 7 bases. The CDR3 covers 16 residues. The germline V gene encodes CDR1 KGHDR and CDR2 SFDVKD. DNA of the CDR3: TGTGCCACCAGTGACCCCGGGACAGCTAGCCAAGGGACCCAGTACTTC. This sequence encodes CATSDPGTASQGTQYF.

This clonotype was counted many times. This chain connects TRBV19 to TRBJ1-1; 7 bases fit TRBD1. The CDR3 covers 14 residues. The V gene end was trimmed by 7 bases and the J gene end by 1 base; junction bases not matched to a gene: 6. The V gene's germline CDR1 is LNHDA and CDR2 SQIVND (reference sequence). The CDR3 here is CASMPGQRNTEAFF. CDR3 nucleotide sequence: TGTGCCAGTATGCCGGGACAGAGGAACACTGAAGCTTTCTTT.

The table lists this clonotype with a few counts. This chain connects TRBV7-9 to TRBJ1-1; possibly TRBD1 for D (5 bases). V was trimmed by 1 base and J by 11 bases, leaving 11 bases between them. This CDR3 has 12 amino acids. Germline loops: CDR1 SEHNR, CDR2 FQNEAQ (reference sequence). The CDR3 protein is CASSLGGALAFF. Here the CDR3 DNA reads TGTGCCAGCAGCTTAGGAGGGGCATTGGCTTTCTTT.

This clonotype showed up many times. The chain recombines TRBV25-1 with TRBJ1-4; no clear D. CDR1 and CDR2 (germline): MGHDK, SYGVNS. CDR3 length: 17 residues. The V end lost 3 bases, the J end lost 3 bases, and 17 bases lay between the germline ends. CDR3 nucleotide sequence: TGTGCCAGCAGTGACGGAAGGTACGGGGAGTCTAATGAAAAACTGTTTTTT. Protein: CASSDGRYGESNEKLFF. Full variable domain (remainder filled in from reference TRBV25-1 and TRBJ1-4): EADIYQTPRYLVIGTGKKITLECSQTMGHDKMYWYQQDPGMELHLIHYSYGVNSTEKGDLSSESTVSRIRTEHFPLTLESARPSHTSQYLCASSDGRYGESNEKLFFGSGTQLSVL.

The chain employs TRBV7-9 and TRBJ2-2; D unresolved. V was shortened by 6 bases and J by 4 bases, with 12 bases between the two germline ends. CDR1 and CDR2 (germline): SEHNR, FQNEAQ (reference sequence). This CDR3 spans 14 amino acids. The CDR3 nucleotides read TGTGCCAGCAGACCTTCCACTACCACCGGGGAGCTGTTTTTT. It specifies CASRPSTTTGELFF.

The CDR3 DNA follows: TGTGCCAGCAGCTTGGGAGTGATTGGGGGCGCGGAGGAGACCCAGTACTTC. It encodes CASSLGVIGGAEETQYF. The chain joins TRBV5-4 to TRBJ2-5, with a tentative D call TRBD1 (6 bases). The length of the CDR3 is 17 residues. Trimming removed 0 bases at V and 5 bases at J, with 20 bases between. The germline V gene has CDR1 SGHNT and CDR2 YYREEE (reference sequence).

This clonotype appeared a single time. This may stem from a read error, because a much larger clone lies one nucleotide away. The chain couples TRBV5-4 to TRBJ2-7; TRBD1 matches 8 bases. The CDR3 spans 13 residues. Germline lookup yields CDR1 SGHNT and CDR2 YYREEE (reference sequence). CDR3 sequence (DNA): TGTGCCAGCAGCGGACAGGGCCCCTACGAGGAGTACTTC. Translation gives CASSGQGPYEEYF.